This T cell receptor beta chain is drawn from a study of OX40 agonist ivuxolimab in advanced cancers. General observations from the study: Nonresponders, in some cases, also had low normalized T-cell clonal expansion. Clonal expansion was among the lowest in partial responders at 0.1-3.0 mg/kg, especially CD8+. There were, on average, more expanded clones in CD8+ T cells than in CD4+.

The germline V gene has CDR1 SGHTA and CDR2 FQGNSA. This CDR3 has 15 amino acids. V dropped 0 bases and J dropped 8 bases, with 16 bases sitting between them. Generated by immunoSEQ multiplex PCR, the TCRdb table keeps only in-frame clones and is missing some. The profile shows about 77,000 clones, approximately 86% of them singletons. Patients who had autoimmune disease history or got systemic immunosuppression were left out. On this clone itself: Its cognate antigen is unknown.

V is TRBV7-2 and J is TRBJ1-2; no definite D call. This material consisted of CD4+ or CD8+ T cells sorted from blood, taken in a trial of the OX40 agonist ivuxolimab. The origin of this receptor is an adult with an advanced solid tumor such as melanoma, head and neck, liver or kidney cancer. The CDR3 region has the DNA TGTGCCAGCAGCTTAGCGCGTACGGCCCAGCGGGGCTACACCTTC. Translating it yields CASSLARTAQRGYTF.